These 31 T cell receptor beta chains were all obtained from the same sample, sequenced in a study of T cells in lung cancer brain metastases. Profiling relied on immunoSEQ multiplex PCR, and the TCRdb table lists in-frame clones only, not all of them. The table lists 2,000 to 2,500 clones, about 92% of them singletons. Sequencing was performed on tumor tissue from the primary lung tumor. The receptors here all came from a man between 65 and 80 years old with non-small cell lung cancer.

Here the CDR3 reads CASSSQPNTEAFF. The DNA for the CDR3 is TGTGCCAGCAGCTCTCAACCGAACACTGAAGCTTTCTTT. The chain joins TRBV11-1 to TRBJ1-1; D is ambiguous. The CDR3 is 13 residues long. CDR1 is SGHAT, CDR2 FQDESV, per germline (reference sequence). Trimming removed 4 bases from V and 1 base from J, with 7 bases in between.

J is TRBJ1-3 and V is TRBV9; D unresolved. Trimming left V 0 bases short and J 1 base short, with 14 bases between. Germline V gene data show CDR1 as SGDLS and CDR2 as YYNGEE. CDR3 length: 17 amino acids. CDR3 sequence: CASSVEAGRRSGNTIYF. The CDR3 region has the DNA TGTGCCAGCAGCGTAGAGGCCGGAAGGAGGTCTGGAAACACCATATATTTT.

This sequence joins TRBV10-3 and TRBJ1-3, with 9 positions matching TRBD1. This CDR3 is 16 amino acids long. Germline-derived CDR1 and CDR2 are ENHRY and SYGVKD. Germline trimming cut 4 bases from V and 0 bases from J; bases unmatched to any gene: 4. CDR3 DNA sequence: TGTGCCATCAGTGGTACAGGGGGCCCCTCTGGAAACACCATATATTTT. It yields the protein CAISGTGGPSGNTIYF.

The chain employs TRBV11-2 and TRBJ2-7; perhaps TRBD2 as D (6 bases). Germline V lookup: CDR1 SGHAT, CDR2 FQNNGV. The CDR3 covers 17 residues. The ends were cut back, 0 bases at V and 6 bases at J, with 21 bases in the middle. CDR3 loop: CASSLDLSRGPPGEQYF. The CDR3 DNA follows: TGTGCCAGCAGCTTAGATCTGTCGCGGGGCCCTCCGGGCGAGCAGTACTTC.

The chain employs TRBV7-9 and TRBJ1-5; D gene uncertain. With 4 bases removed from V and 0 bases from J, the gap between germline ends came to 7 bases. This CDR3 has 14 residues. Germline V gene data show CDR1 as SEHNR and CDR2 as FQNEAQ (reference sequence). The CDR3 DNA follows: TGTGCCAGCAGCTCCGAGACTAGCAATCAGCCCCAGCATTTT. Translated, it gives CASSSETSNQPQHF.

The V call is TRBV7-9, the J call TRBJ2-1; the match to TRBD2 covers 10 bases. V trimming: 8 bases; J trimming: 7 bases; junction bases outside the gene matches: 5. This CDR3 has 13 residues. Germline-derived CDR1 and CDR2 are SEHNR and FQNEAQ (reference sequence). This CDR3 is CASGGSGRNEQFF. The CDR3 coding sequence is TGTGCCAGCGGAGGTAGCGGGAGGAATGAGCAGTTCTTC. The whole variable domain, remainder taken from reference TRBV7-9 and TRBJ2-1, is DTGVSQNPRHKITKRGQNVTFRCDPISEHNRLYWYRQTLGQGPEFLTYFQNEAQLEKSRLLSDRFSAERPKGSFSTLEIQRTEQGDSAMYLCASGGSGRNEQFFGPGTRLTVL.

The chain couples TRBV30 to TRBJ2-7; D remains unclear. The CDR3 is made up of 14 amino acids. Germline-derived CDR1 and CDR2 are GTSNPN and SVGIG (reference sequence). The ends were cut back, 0 bases at V and 6 bases at J, with 15 bases in the middle. CDR3 sequence (DNA): TGTGCCTGGAGTGTAACTGATCTGGGTAGCGAGCAGTACTTC. Its translation is CAWSVTDLGSEQYF.

With respect to this clone: Germline is not matched at one junction end, which may reflect a read error. The chain joins TRBV19 to TRBJ2-2; D not certain. CDR1 and CDR2 from the germline V gene are LNHDA and SQIVND (reference sequence). The CDR3 spans 16 residues. CDR3 sequence: CASSSPILGNTRELFF. The CDR3 coding sequence is TGTGCCAGTAGTAGCCCGATCCTCGGAAACACCAGGGAGCTGTTTTTT.

The rearrangement links TRBV5-4 to TRBJ2-1; possibly TRBD2 for D (6 bases). Germline loops: CDR1 SGHNT, CDR2 YYREEE (reference sequence). Trimming took off 1 base at V and 2 bases at J, with 10 bases between the two ends. This CDR3 spans 15 amino acids. The CDR3: CASSLTSRAYNEQFF. DNA for the CDR3: TGTGCCAGCAGCTTGACTAGCAGGGCCTACAATGAGCAGTTCTTC.

J is TRBJ2-4 and V is TRBV27; D might be TRBD2 (7 bases). Germline CDR1 and CDR2: MNHEY and SMNVEV (reference sequence). The CDR3 contains 15 residues. Trimming took off 3 bases at V and 6 bases at J, with 15 bases between the two ends. For the CDR3, the DNA is TGTGCCAGCAGTTTGACGGGGGGCGGGGGAAACATTCAGTACTTC. It is translated as CASSLTGGGGNIQYF.

In this sample, this clone turned up a few times. The V and J genes are TRBV5-6 and TRBJ1-6; D remains ambiguous. The CDR3 has 14 amino acids. V gave up 2 bases and J gave up 7 bases, with 10 bases separating them. Germline lookup yields CDR1 SGHDT and CDR2 YYEEEE. This chain's CDR3 is CASSFGVPNSPLHF. Here the CDR3 DNA reads TGTGCCAGCAGCTTCGGGGTTCCCAATTCACCCCTCCACTTT.

The chain recombines TRBV29-1 with TRBJ2-1; TRBD2 agrees at 10 bases. The CDR3 loop spans 13 amino acids. Looked up from germline, CDR1 is SQVTM and CDR2 is ANQGSEA. With V trimmed by 4 bases and J by 5 bases, 2 bases remained unmatched. The CDR3 nucleotides read TGCAGCGTTGCTAGCGGGAGTAACAATGAGCAGTTCTTC. Its translation: CSVASGSNNEQFF.

V usage is TRBV4-3 and J usage is TRBJ2-3, with 11 bases aligning to TRBD2. The junction had 3 bases not matched to a gene; V was cut back by 0 bases and J by 4 bases. The CDR3 contains 16 residues. Per germline, CDR1 LGHNA and CDR2 YSLEER. The CDR3 DNA sequence: TGCGCCAGCAGCCAAGATACTAGCGGGGGACCAGATACGCAGTATTTT. The encoded protein is CASSQDTSGGPDTQYF.

V gene TRBV19 combines with J gene TRBJ1-1, with 7 bases matching TRBD1. V gave up 3 bases and J gave up 0 bases; unmatched junction bases: 4. Germline loops: CDR1 LNHDA, CDR2 SQIVND (reference sequence). The CDR3 sequence is 15 residues long. The CDR3 sequence: CASSIRGQMNTEAFF. CDR3 in DNA: TGTGCCAGTAGTATTAGGGGGCAGATGAACACTGAAGCTTTCTTT.

This rearrangement joins TRBV2 to TRBJ2-7; 7 bases fit TRBD1. From germline, CDR1 is SNHLY and CDR2 FYNNEI. This CDR3 region has 13 residues. The J segment lost 0 bases and the V segment lost 6 bases, leaving 2 bases of the junction unmatched. The CDR3 loop reads CASSGDSSYEQYF. For the CDR3, the DNA is TGTGCCAGCAGCGGGGACAGCTCCTACGAGCAGTACTTC.

V gene TRBV30 combines with J gene TRBJ1-5; a possible D gene is TRBD1 (5 bases). The germline V gene has CDR1 GTSNPN and CDR2 SVGIG (reference sequence). The V end lost 5 bases, the J end lost 2 bases, and 10 bases lay between the germline ends. The CDR3 totals 13 residues. This CDR3 reads CAWGGGRNQPQHF. The CDR3 region has the DNA TGTGCCTGGGGGGGAGGGCGCAATCAGCCCCAGCATTTT.

The V call is TRBV11-2, the J call TRBJ2-1, with TRBD1 identical over 11 bases. V dropped 1 base and J dropped 7; count of bases not matched to a gene: 3. CDR1 is SGHAT, CDR2 FQNNGV, per germline. CDR3 size: 15 residues. As DNA, the CDR3 is TGTGCCAGCAGCTTAGGGACAGGGGGCATGAATGAGCAGTTCTTC. Translating gives CASSLGTGGMNEQFF.

This rearrangement joins TRBV19 to TRBJ1-1; the match to TRBD1 covers 8 bases. V lost 5 bases and J lost 8; bases outside the gene matches: 7. Per the germline V gene, CDR1 is LNHDA and CDR2 is SQIVND (reference sequence). This CDR3 is 13 amino acids long. The chain's CDR3 is CASSADRGLEAFF. CDR3 DNA: TGTGCCAGTAGTGCTGACAGGGGACTCGAAGCTTTCTTT.

This chain's CDR3 is CASSLPGGYIQYF. CDR3 in DNA: TGCGCCAGCAGCTTGCCAGGGGGCTACATTCAGTACTTC. The chain employs TRBV5-1 and TRBJ2-4, with 8 nucleotides matching TRBD1. The CDR3 contains 13 residues. Germline V gene sequence: CDR1 SGHRS, CDR2 YFSETQ. The ends lost 1 base at V and 8 bases at J; junction bases unmatched: 2. The full variable domain, completed using reference TRBV5-1 and TRBJ2-4, is KAGVTQTPRYLIKTRGQQVTLSCSPISGHRSVSWYQQTPGQGLQFLFEYFSETQRNKGNFPGRFSGRQFSNSRSEMNVSTLELGDSALYLCASSLPGGYIQYFGAGTRLSVL.

The chain uses TRBV19 and TRBJ1-2; 7 bases align to TRBD1. Germline trimming cut 6 bases from V and 6 bases from J; bases unmatched to any gene: 4. The CDR3 length is 12 residues. Germline V gene data show CDR1 as LNHDA and CDR2 as SQIVND (reference sequence). In DNA form, the CDR3 reads TGTGCCAGTAGAAGGGACAGCGATGGCTACACCTTC. Its protein product is CASRRDSDGYTF.

Points on this clone: The same CDR3 is also encoded by other DNA sequences in this sample. The rearrangement uses TRBV11-2 and TRBJ2-3, with a possible D match to TRBD1 (6 bases). The germline V gene encodes CDR1 SGHAT and CDR2 FQNNGV. The CDR3 totals 15 residues. V lost 0 bases, J lost 0 bases, and 7 bases lay in between. CDR3 sequence (DNA): TGTGCCAGCAGCTTAGAGAGGGGGAGCACAGATACGCAGTATTTT. This gives the protein CASSLERGSTDTQYF.

The chain links TRBV11-2 to TRBJ2-3; 7 nucleotides agree with TRBD2. CDR1 is SGHAT and CDR2 is FQNNGV in the germline V gene. The CDR3 spans 16 residues. With 3 bases clipped from V and 1 base from J, the junction kept 7 bases outside the gene matches. CDR3 bases: TGTGCCAGCAGCTTGGGACTACTCACTGGCACAGATACGCAGTATTTT. Translated: CASSLGLLTGTDTQYF.

V gene TRBV7-2 combines with J gene TRBJ1-1; D gene uncertain. Germline V gives CDR1 SGHTA, CDR2 FQGNSA. Deletions cut 1 base from V and 1 base from J, with 10 bases between. The CDR3 sequence is 15 residues long. CDR3 DNA sequence: TGTGCCAGCAGCTTAGGGGGAGCGGGGAACACTGAAGCTTTCTTT. Translation gives CASSLGGAGNTEAFF.

V usage is TRBV9 and J usage is TRBJ2-1, with D perhaps being TRBD1 or TRBD2 (6 bases each). The CDR3 is 15 residues long. Trimming removed 0 bases at V and 8 bases at J, with 15 bases between. The germline gives CDR1 SGDLS, CDR2 YYNGEE. The chain's CDR3 is CASSVEGGGTDEQFF. DNA for the CDR3: TGTGCCAGCAGCGTAGAAGGGGGAGGAACGGATGAGCAGTTCTTC. The full variable domain, with the rest looked up from reference TRBV9 and TRBJ2-1, is DSGVTQTPKHLITATGQRVTLRCSPRSGDLSVYWYQQSLDQGLQFLIQYYNGEERAKGNILERFSAQQFPDLHSELNLSSLELGDSALYFCASSVEGGGTDEQFFGPGTRLTVL.

The rearrangement links TRBV10-3 to TRBJ2-3, with D possibly matching TRBD1 (6 bases). V lost 5 bases to trimming and J lost 4 bases, with 19 bases between them. CDR3 length: 16 residues. Germline CDR1 ENHRY, CDR2 SYGVKD. The CDR3 is CAISPLRPEGADTQYF. CDR3 DNA: TGTGCCATCAGTCCCTTGCGACCCGAGGGGGCAGATACGCAGTATTTT.

This chain connects TRBV7-8 to TRBJ2-7, with TRBD1 matching 9 bases. The V gene's germline CDR1 is SGHVS and CDR2 FQNEAQ. The V gene end was trimmed by 3 bases and the J gene end by 2 bases; junction bases not matched to a gene: 2. CDR3 length: 14 amino acids. The CDR3 loop is CASSFRDRAYEQYF. The CDR3 bases are TGTGCCAGCAGCTTCCGGGACAGGGCCTACGAGCAGTACTTC.

This clone was detected a few times. The CDR3 here is CASSWTGETQYF. The CDR3 coding sequence is TGCGCCAGCAGCTGGACGGGAGAGACCCAGTACTTC. The rearrangement joins TRBV10-2 to TRBJ2-5, with unresolved D. Trimming left V 6 bases short and J 4 bases short, with 9 bases between. Germline assignment: CDR1 WSHSY and CDR2 SAAADI. This CDR3 is built from 12 residues.

This clone appeared a single time. This chain links TRBV7-2 with TRBJ2-7; 8 nucleotides line up with TRBD1. The germline CDR1 and CDR2 sequences are SGHTA and FQGNSA. V lost 4 bases to trimming and J lost 7 bases; unmatched junction nucleotides: 12. This CDR3 is 15 amino acids long. The CDR3 here is CASSSQKGQGWEQYF. DNA for the CDR3: TGTGCCAGCAGCTCTCAAAAAGGACAGGGCTGGGAGCAGTACTTC.

The rearrangement joins TRBV6-1 to TRBJ2-7; no reliable D call. V was clipped by 2 bases and J by 4 bases, with 6 bases between them. CDR1 MNHNS and CDR2 SASEGT come from the germline V gene. This CDR3 has 12 residues. CDR3 protein: CASSESRYEQYF. The CDR3 DNA sequence: TGTGCCAGCAGTGAAAGTAGATACGAGCAGTACTTC.

The chain links TRBV7-2 to TRBJ2-3; no firm D call. Germline V lookup: CDR1 SGHTA, CDR2 FQGNSA. The V gene lost 1 base and the J gene lost 6 bases, with 14 bases spanning the gap. The CDR3 loop spans 15 amino acids. The CDR3 is CASSLVVTASDTQYF. Written as DNA, the CDR3 is TGTGCCAGCAGCTTAGTCGTGACGGCCAGCGATACGCAGTATTTT.

V usage is TRBV11-2 and J usage is TRBJ2-1; D not resolved. The CDR3 has 13 residues. Deletions cut 0 bases from V and 9 bases from J, with 9 bases between. Germline lookup yields CDR1 SGHAT and CDR2 FQNNGV. The CDR3 nucleotides read TGTGCCAGCAGCTTAGAGAGGATTTCTGAGCAGTTCTTC. It is translated as CASSLERISEQFF.